This T cell receptor beta chain was identified during a study of cytomegalovirus exposure and HLA in healthy donors. Study as a whole: A previous analysis identified more than 100 million unique TCR beta sequences derived from some 170 million T cells. Whole-study findings and limits: Later on, a genetic analysis was performed. It linked a missense variant in DCLRE1C with V- and J-gene trimming of TCR beta. Per a prior analysis, the majority of TCR beta V segments were productive roughly 87% or roughly 30% of the time.

In the PCR, 60 Vbeta and 13 Jbeta primers were used. TCRdb's copy holds only in-frame clones and misses some; the assay was immunoSEQ multiplex PCR. Among about 130,000 clones listed, around three quarters were seen once. V lost 4 bases to trimming and J lost 0 bases; unmatched junction nucleotides: 3. The CDR3 totals 13 residues. From germline, CDR1 is SQVTM and CDR2 ANQGSEA. As for this clone: The antigen is undetermined.

The origin of this receptor is a woman aged 45-59 years in good health and CMV-seronegative. The sequenced sample consisted of PBMCs. The chain is built from TRBV29-1 and TRBJ2-7; 7 bases line up with TRBD2. CDR3 protein: CSVVGGSSYEQYF. The CDR3 DNA reads TGCAGCGTTGTAGGCGGGAGCTCCTACGAGCAGTACTTC.